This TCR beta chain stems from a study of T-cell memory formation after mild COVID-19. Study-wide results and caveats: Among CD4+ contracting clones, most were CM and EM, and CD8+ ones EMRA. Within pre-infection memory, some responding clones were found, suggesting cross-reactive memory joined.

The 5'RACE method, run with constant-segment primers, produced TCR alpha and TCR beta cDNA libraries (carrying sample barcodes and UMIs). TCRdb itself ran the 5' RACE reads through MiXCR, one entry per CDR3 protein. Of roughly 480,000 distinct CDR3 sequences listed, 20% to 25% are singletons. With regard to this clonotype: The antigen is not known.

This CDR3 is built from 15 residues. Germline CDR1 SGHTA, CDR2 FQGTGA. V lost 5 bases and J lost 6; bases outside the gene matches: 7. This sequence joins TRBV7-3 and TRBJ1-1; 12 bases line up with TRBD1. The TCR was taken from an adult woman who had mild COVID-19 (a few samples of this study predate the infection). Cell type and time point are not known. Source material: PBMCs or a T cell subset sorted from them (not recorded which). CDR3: CASSPSGTGGSEAFF. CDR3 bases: TGTGCCAGCAGCCCGTCCGGGACAGGGGGCTCTGAAGCTTTCTTT.